These 29 T cell receptor beta chains were all obtained from the same sample, sequenced in a study of vaccination effects on CD4 cells after COVID-19 (dated by TCRdb to 2021 to 2024). In the ViraFEST assay, PBMC were stimulated with viral peptide pools, and antigen-specific CD4+ T cell clonotypes were then identified by expansion using TCR sequencing. After about 9 days of culture, CD4+ T cells were isolated with the EasySep CD4+ T cell isolation kit. None of the healthy vaccine recipients had a prior SARS-CoV-2 infection, which was confirmed by nucleocapsid antibody tests that came back negative both before and after vaccination. These TCRs' antigens remain unknown. The library was generated by the immunoSEQ multiplex PCR assay. The clones in this table, taken by TCRdb from immuneACCESS, are in-frame only. Not every clone is retained; where verified, under half of the shortfall comes from an unresolved V gene, and the cause of the rest is unknown. The sample table holds about 22,000 clones, of which around 80% were seen once. 19% of the sample comes from the top ten.

Sequencing used CD4+ T cells from PBMCs cultured with HCoV-NL63 spike peptides, obtained before COVID-19 vaccination. The label giving this sample's cell subset or site can be read as: HCoV-NL63 spike overlapping peptide pool stimulation. Receptor source: a human donor who received a COVID-19 vaccine.

V gene TRBV6-2 or TRBV6-3 combines with J gene TRBJ1-4; unclear D gene. This CDR3 comprises 14 residues. V lost 6 bases and J lost 6, with 14 bases in between. Germline CDR1 MNHEY, CDR2 SVGEGT. CDR3 loop: CASSEGRRYEKLFF. For the CDR3, the DNA is TGTGCCAGCAGCGAAGGTCGGCGGTATGAAAAACTGTTTTTT.

The chain uses TRBV5-1 and TRBJ1-2, with a tentative D call TRBD1 (5 bases). Germline-derived CDR1 and CDR2 are SGHRS and YFSETQ. CDR3 length equals 14 residues. V dropped 4 bases and J dropped 6 bases, with 16 bases sitting between them. CDR3 DNA: TGCGCCAGCAGCGTTGAGGGACTCGACGATGGCTACACCTTC. Protein product: CASSVEGLDDGYTF.

J is TRBJ1-4 and V is TRBV5-1; D might be TRBD1 (6 bases). The V end lost 2 bases, the J end lost 7 bases, and 15 bases lay between the germline ends. The CDR3 is made up of 15 amino acids. Germline CDR1 is SGHRS and CDR2 is YFSETQ. The CDR3 here is CASSFVGRGGEKLFF. The CDR3, as DNA: TGCGCCAGCAGCTTCGTCGGCAGGGGAGGTGAAAAACTGTTTTTT.

CDR3 amino acids: CASSLDGRSYNEQFF. In DNA form, the CDR3 reads TGTGCCAGCAGCTTGGACGGCCGCTCCTACAATGAGCAGTTCTTC. The gene calls are TRBV5-6 and TRBJ2-1; D is unclear. V was shortened by 0 bases and J by 0 bases, with 7 bases between the two germline ends. The CDR3 has 15 residues. CDR1 and CDR2 from the germline V gene are SGHDT and YYEEEE.

The rearrangement joins TRBV28 to TRBJ1-5; the D is unclear. The germline V gene has CDR1 MDHEN and CDR2 SYDVKM. The CDR3 loop spans 14 amino acids. V gave up 1 base and J gave up 6 bases, with 10 bases separating them. The DNA of the CDR3 is TGTGCCAGCAGTTTATTCTGGGGAGGTCAGCCCCAGCATTTT. Encoded protein: CASSLFWGGQPQHF.

The chain couples TRBV3-1 (or the pseudogene TRBV3-2) to TRBJ1-3; D is ambiguous. This CDR3 has 15 amino acids. The germline gives CDR1 LGHDT, CDR2 YNNKEL (reference sequence). V was trimmed by 1 base and J by 0 bases, leaving 7 bases between them. The CDR3 loop reads CASSQGVHSGNTIYF. The CDR3 coding sequence is TGTGCCAGCAGCCAAGGGGTTCACTCTGGAAACACCATATATTTT.

The V and J genes are TRBV5-1 and TRBJ1-2; D ambiguous. The germline V gene encodes CDR1 SGHRS and CDR2 YFSETQ. The CDR3 runs 16 residues. The V and J ends lost 4 bases and 5 bases respectively, with 21 bases between them. Written as DNA, the CDR3 is TGCGCCAGCAGCGGCACCCAAACCGCGACGGGTTATGGCTACACCTTC. It is translated as CASSGTQTATGYGYTF.

The chain recombines TRBV4-1 with TRBJ1-2, with 9 bases identical to TRBD1. The CDR3 length is 17 residues. Germline trimming cut 2 bases from V and 3 bases from J; bases unmatched to any gene: 10. Per the germline V gene, CDR1 is MGHRA and CDR2 is YSYEKL. This CDR3 reads CASSQSRDRDRDYGYTF. As DNA, the CDR3 is TGCGCCAGCAGCCAAAGTCGCGACCGGGACAGGGACTATGGCTACACCTTC.

V gene TRBV6-5 combines with J gene TRBJ1-2; TRBD1 might be the D (5 bases). The CDR3 is made up of 15 amino acids. Germline CDR1 MNHEY, CDR2 SVGAGI. V lost 0 bases and J 4 bases, leaving 12 bases between the germline ends. The CDR3 DNA follows: TGTGCCAGCAGTTACTCGGGGCAGCGGGCCTATGGCTACACCTTC. Translation gives CASSYSGQRAYGYTF.

The gene calls are TRBV4-2 and TRBJ2-2, with D hard to call. Trimming shortened V by 0 bases and J by 5 bases, and 7 bases separated the two germline ends. Germline CDR1 reads LGHNA; CDR2 reads YNFKEQ. The CDR3 covers 14 residues. The CDR3 protein is CASSQDQWTGELFF. The CDR3 bases are TGTGCCAGCAGCCAAGATCAGTGGACCGGGGAGCTGTTTTTT.

The genes are TRBV6-5 and TRBJ1-1, with D possibly TRBD1 on 5 matching bases. Germline values: CDR1 MNHEY, CDR2 SVGAGI. V shed 5 bases and J shed 3 bases, with 13 bases lying between them. CDR3 length: 14 amino acids. The CDR3 DNA sequence: TGTGCCAGCAGTCACGGGGGTGGCCACACTGAAGCTTTCTTT. The encoded protein is CASSHGGGHTEAFF.

The CDR3 DNA reads as TGTGCCACCAGCGGAACGGGACATGCCTACAATGAGCAGTTCTTC. It yields the protein CATSGTGHAYNEQFF. This chain joins TRBV24-1 and TRBJ2-1, with D perhaps matching TRBD1 (6 bases). The CDR3 runs to 15 residues. The V gene lost 7 bases and the J gene lost 2 bases, with 14 bases spanning the gap. Germline CDR1 is KGHDR and CDR2 is SFDVKD.

The chain links TRBV19 to TRBJ2-3; the match to TRBD2 covers 9 bases. CDR3 length: 16 residues. Germline CDR1 LNHDA, CDR2 SQIVND (reference sequence). With V trimmed by 4 bases and J by 3 bases, 8 bases remained unmatched. CDR3 sequence (DNA): TGTGCCAGTAGTAACCCGGCGGGGGGGGCGACAGATACGCAGTATTTT. Translating gives CASSNPAGGATDTQYF.

This clone was seen only once. The DNA of the CDR3 is TGTGCCAGTAGTCCAGGGTCCTACAATGAGCAGTTCTTC. Its protein is CASSPGSYNEQFF. The chain links TRBV19 to TRBJ2-1, with D tentatively TRBD1 (5 bases). The V end was cut by 5 bases, the J end by 1 base, with 6 bases between. Germline V gives CDR1 LNHDA, CDR2 SQIVND (reference sequence). CDR3 length equals 13 residues.

The V gene is TRBV7-2, the J gene TRBJ1-2, with D tentatively TRBD1 (5 bases). This CDR3 is built from 14 residues. Germline assignment: CDR1 SGHTA and CDR2 FQGNSA. V was clipped by 1 base and J by 4 bases, with 10 bases between them. The CDR3 loop is CASSLEAGPYGYTF. The CDR3 nucleotides read TGTGCCAGCAGCTTAGAGGCAGGGCCCTATGGCTACACCTTC.

The chain combines TRBV10-3 with TRBJ2-1, with 11 nucleotides matching TRBD2. Germline CDR1 is ENHRY and CDR2 is SYGVKD. The CDR3 extends over 15 amino acids. V gave up 9 bases and J gave up 5 bases; unmatched junction bases: 9. CDR3 sequence (DNA): TGTGCCATAAGAATAGCGGGAGGGCCTAACAATGAGCAGTTCTTC. It translates to CAIRIAGGPNNEQFF.

The J gene is TRBJ1-3, the V gene TRBV29-1, with TRBD1 matching 7 bases. The germline V gene encodes CDR1 SQVTM and CDR2 ANQGSEA. The CDR3 has 13 residues. The trim removed 7 bases at V and 6 bases at J, leaving 9 bases unmatched. The CDR3 here is CSAKQGSTNTIYF. The CDR3 coding sequence is TGCAGCGCTAAACAGGGGAGCACAAACACCATATATTTT.

By share, this clone ranks as large. This rearrangement joins TRBV18 to TRBJ1-2, with 11 bases lining up with TRBD1. The CDR3 has 15 amino acids. The J segment lost 5 bases and the V segment lost 2 bases, leaving 4 bases of the junction unmatched. Germline assignment: CDR1 KGHSH and CDR2 LQKENI. The CDR3 coding sequence is TGTGCCAGCTCACCAACCGGGACAGGGGGATATGGCTACACCTTC. Its translation: CASSPTGTGGYGYTF.

The count of this clone is one. The chain combines TRBV7-2 with TRBJ1-5; no definite D call. V was cut by 5 bases and J by 4 bases, with 9 bases left in between. The length of the CDR3 is 13 residues. Germline CDR1 reads SGHTA; CDR2 reads FQGNSA. The CDR3 loop is CASSPGKNQPQHF. CDR3 coding DNA: TGTGCCAGCAGCCCGGGGAAGAATCAGCCCCAGCATTTT.

The chain carries TRBV27 and TRBJ1-1, with TRBD1 matching over 7 bases. The CDR3 is 14 amino acids. The V gene's germline CDR1 is MNHEY and CDR2 SMNVEV (reference sequence). The junction had 5 bases not matched to a gene; V was cut back by 4 bases and J by 3 bases. The CDR3: CASSSTGSDTEAFF. The CDR3 DNA sequence: TGTGCCAGCAGTTCGACAGGGTCTGACACTGAAGCTTTCTTT.

The genes are TRBV6-5 and TRBJ2-1, with a weak D call TRBD2 (5 bases). The CDR3 length is 14 residues. CDR1 and CDR2 from the germline V gene are MNHEY and SVGAGI. Trimming left V 7 bases short and J 8 bases short, with 18 bases between. This chain's CDR3 is CASTLRGLVDEQFF. The CDR3 DNA is TGTGCCAGCACCTTACGGGGTCTAGTTGATGAGCAGTTCTTC.

The chain employs TRBV6-5 and TRBJ2-1; 8 nucleotides match TRBD2. V trimming: 6 bases; J trimming: 13 bases; junction bases outside the gene matches: 8. This CDR3 is 12 amino acids long. Germline V gene data show CDR1 as MNHEY and CDR2 as SVGAGI. Written as DNA, the CDR3 is TGTGCCAGCAGCTTAACTAGCGGAGGTCAGTTCTTC. It translates to CASSLTSGGQFF.

The chain links TRBV27 to TRBJ2-1; no clear D gene. The length of the CDR3 is 11 residues. The V gene lost 4 bases and the J gene lost 12 bases, with 10 bases spanning the gap. From germline, CDR1 is MNHEY and CDR2 SMNVEV (reference sequence). CDR3 in DNA: TGTGCCAGCAGTTCCCGCTGGGGGCAGTTCTTC. Its translation is CASSSRWGQFF.

This clone was recorded only once. The chain joins TRBV7-2 to TRBJ1-1, with 7 bases identical to TRBD1. Trimming at V came to 2 bases and at J to 4 bases, leaving 10 bases not matched to a gene. The CDR3 totals 16 residues. Germline lookup yields CDR1 SGHTA and CDR2 FQGNSA. The CDR3 DNA reads TGTGCCAGCAGCTTAAAAGGGGGCTTTGAGGTCACTGAAGCTTTCTTT. It is translated as CASSLKGGFEVTEAFF. Looking up the rest from reference TRBV7-2 and TRBJ1-1 gives the full variable domain: GAGVSQSPSNKVTEKGKDVELRCDPISGHTALYWYRQSLGQGLEFLIYFQGNSAPDKSGLPSDRFSAERTGGSVSTLTIQRTQQEDSAVYLCASSLKGGFEVTEAFFGQGTRLTVV.

The rearrangement links TRBV4-3 to TRBJ1-6; a possible D gene is TRBD1 (5 bases). Per germline, CDR1 LGHNA and CDR2 YSLEER. CDR3 size: 16 residues. V shed 0 bases and J shed 6 bases, with 12 bases lying between them. The CDR3 DNA reads as TGCGCCAGCAGCCAAGAGGGCGCGGGGACTAATTCACCCCTCCACTTT. Its translation is CASSQEGAGTNSPLHF.

The CDR3 protein is CASSPRGHMNTEAFF. In nucleotides, the CDR3 is TGTGCCAGCAGCCCGAGGGGCCACATGAACACTGAAGCTTTCTTT. V gene TRBV5-5 combines with J gene TRBJ1-1; TRBD1 might be the D (5 bases). The ends were cut back, 4 bases at V and 0 bases at J, with 13 bases in the middle. CDR1 SGHKS and CDR2 YYEKEE come from the germline V gene (reference sequence). The CDR3 is 15 amino acids.

V and J are TRBV7-2 and TRBJ2-3, with D possibly matching TRBD1 (6 bases). Germline CDR1 and CDR2: SGHTA and FQGNSA. This CDR3 is 14 amino acids long. V was shortened by 5 bases and J by 4 bases, with 13 bases between the two germline ends. For the CDR3, the DNA is TGTGCCAGCAGCCTAGAACAGGGTTCAGATACGCAGTATTTT. Amino acids: CASSLEQGSDTQYF. The full variable domain, its missing parts supplied by reference TRBV7-2 and TRBJ2-3, is GAGVSQSPSNKVTEKGKDVELRCDPISGHTALYWYRQSLGQGLEFLIYFQGNSAPDKSGLPSDRFSAERTGGSVSTLTIQRTQQEDSAVYLCASSLEQGSDTQYFGPGTRLTVL.

V usage is TRBV5-1 and J usage is TRBJ2-7, with 7 bases matching TRBD1. After removal of 2 bases from V and 7 bases from J, the junction contained 6 bases not matched to a gene. The CDR3 runs to 13 residues. CDR1 is SGHRS and CDR2 is YFSETQ in the germline V gene. CDR3 region: CASSFDRAWEQYF. The CDR3 DNA follows: TGCGCCAGCAGCTTTGACAGGGCTTGGGAGCAGTACTTC. The variable domain in full, with the rest retrieved from reference TRBV5-1 and TRBJ2-7, is KAGVTQTPRYLIKTRGQQVTLSCSPISGHRSVSWYQQTPGQGLQFLFEYFSETQRNKGNFPGRFSGRQFSNSRSEMNVSTLELGDSALYLCASSFDRAWEQYFGPGTRLTVT.

The J gene is TRBJ1-1, the V gene TRBV3-1 (or the pseudogene TRBV3-2); 7 nucleotides agree with TRBD1. Trimming took 4 bases from V and 5 from J; bases not matched to a gene: 10. This CDR3 is 15 amino acids long. The germline CDR1 and CDR2 sequences are LGHDT and YNNKEL (reference sequence). CDR3 protein: CASSPMSGGRTEAFF. The CDR3, as DNA: TGTGCCAGCAGCCCTATGTCAGGGGGGAGGACTGAAGCTTTCTTT.